This T cell receptor (beta chain) comes out of a study of human T cells and chemical hapten exposure. Study-level information: Patients, chiefly female, had alopecia areata, totalis or universalis.

TCRdb processed the RACE reads anew with MiXCR; each CDR3 protein has one entry. Of about 380,000 distinct CDR3 sequences listed, approximately 5.1% are singletons. Indicated time point: patch test 1, 2 weeks after DPC sensitization. Sample treatment: therapeutic diphenylcyclopropenone sensitization with weekly scalp DPC. The V gene's germline CDR1 is DFQATT and CDR2 SNEGSKA (reference sequence). V was shortened by 3 bases and J by 3 bases, with 9 bases between the two germline ends. This CDR3 has 13 amino acids. The sample holds a few counts of this clonotype. The sample consisted of whole blood, taken in connection with sensitization to the hapten diphenylcyclopropenone (DPC). This receptor was taken from a woman aged 45-60 years with alopecia areata. Some clones in this sample may be carry-over from other donors' samples. The chain recombines TRBV20-1 with TRBJ1-5, with TRBD1 as a possible D gene (5 bases). Written as DNA, the CDR3 is TGCAGTGCTAGGACAGATCCCAATCAGCCCCAGCATTTT. This gives the protein CSARTDPNQPQHF.